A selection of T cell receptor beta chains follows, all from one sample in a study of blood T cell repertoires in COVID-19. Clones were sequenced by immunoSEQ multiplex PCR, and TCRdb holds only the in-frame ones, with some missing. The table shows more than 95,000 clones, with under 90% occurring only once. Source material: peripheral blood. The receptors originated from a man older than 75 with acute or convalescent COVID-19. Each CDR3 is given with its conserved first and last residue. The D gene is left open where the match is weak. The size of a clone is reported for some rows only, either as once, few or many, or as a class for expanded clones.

CASSSGAGLGRETQYF	TGTGCCAGCAGTTCTGGAGCGGGGTTGGGGAGGGAGACCCAGTACTTC	TRBD2	TRBV7-2	TRBJ2-5	.
CASSGQGMGGYTF	TGTGCCAGCAGCGGTCAGGGGATGGGTGGCTACACCTTC	.	TRBV7-2	TRBJ1-2	.
CASRTGQGAYEQYF	TGTGCCAGCAGGACAGGACAGGGGGCTTACGAGCAGTACTTC	TRBD1	TRBV6-5	TRBJ2-7	.
CASSLLGQGEPQHF	TGCGCCAGCAGCTTGTTGGGACAGGGTGAGCCCCAGCATTTT	TRBD1	TRBV5-1	TRBJ1-5	.
CASSQGEEQGWYSPLHF	TGCGCCAGCAGCCAAGGCGAAGAACAGGGATGGTATTCACCCCTCCACTTT	.	TRBV4-1	TRBJ1-6	.
CASSLEGQRAEAFF	TGTGCCAGCAGCTTAGAGGGACAGAGGGCTGAAGCTTTCTTT	TRBD1	TRBV7-8	TRBJ1-1	few
CATLDRVNYGYTF	TGTGCCACTCTGGACAGGGTTAACTATGGCTACACCTTC	TRBD1	TRBV28	TRBJ1-2	.
CASSSSGTSPPDQFF	TGTGCCAGCAGCTCCTCCGGGACTAGCCCTCCGGATCAGTTCTTC	TRBD2	TRBV27	TRBJ2-1	few
CASRRYRGTTEAFF	TGTGCCAGTAGGCGCTACAGGGGGACCACTGAAGCTTTCTTT	TRBD1	TRBV19	TRBJ1-1	few
CASSSGAGAYNEQFF	TGTGCCAGCAGCTCGGGGGCGGGAGCCTACAATGAGCAGTTCTTC	.	TRBV11-2	TRBJ2-1	few
CASSPQGAGYGYTF	TGCGCCAGCAGTCCTCAGGGGGCAGGCTATGGCTACACCTTC	TRBD1	TRBV5-1	TRBJ1-2	.
CASSQRDRDTGELFF	TGTGCCAGCAGCCAGAGGGACAGGGACACCGGGGAGCTGTTTTTT	TRBD1	TRBV3-1/TRBV3-2	TRBJ2-2	.
CASSPRLAGGIPGNEQFF	TGTGCCAGCTCACCACGACTAGCGGGAGGGATCCCTGGCAATGAGCAGTTCTTC	TRBD2	TRBV18	TRBJ2-1	.
CASSLVGTGGAEQYF	TGTGCCAGCAGCTTAGTGGGGACAGGGGGGGCCGAGCAGTACTTC	TRBD1	TRBV7-9	TRBJ2-7	.
CASSQEGFSDSPLHF	TGTGCCAGCAGCCAAGAGGGCTTCTCCGATTCACCCCTCCACTTT	.	TRBV4-2	TRBJ1-6	.
CSASRVSNTGELFF	TGCAGTGCTAGTCGAGTTTCGAACACCGGGGAGCTGTTTTTT	.	TRBV20-1	TRBJ2-2	.
CASSGRGRNLYEQYF	TGTGCCAGCAGTGGGCGCGGGAGGAACCTCTACGAGCAGTACTTC	TRBD2	TRBV6-2/TRBV6-3	TRBJ2-7	.
CASRSPGGASTDTQYF	TGTGCCAGCCGATCCCCCGGGGGGGCGAGCACAGATACGCAGTATTTT	TRBD2	TRBV19	TRBJ2-3	.
CASSLRTENTEAFF	TGCGCCAGCAGCCTTCGGACAGAAAACACTGAAGCTTTCTTT	.	TRBV4-1	TRBJ1-1	.
CASSPTGGVSNQPQHF	TGTGCCAGCTCACCAACAGGGGGGGTGAGCAATCAGCCCCAGCATTTT	TRBD1	TRBV18	TRBJ1-5	.
CASSRPGDIRHLGAFF	TGTGCCAGCAGTCGACCAGGGGACATCCGACATCTGGGGGCTTTCTTT	.	TRBV6-2/TRBV6-3	TRBJ1-1	.
CASRGLAAKPSYNEQFF	TGTGCCAGCAGGGGACTAGCGGCGAAGCCCTCCTACAATGAGCAGTTCTTC	TRBD2	TRBV28	TRBJ2-1	.
CASSPPLAGRRGTQYF	TGTGCCAGCTCACCACCCCTAGCGGGACGGCGGGGGACCCAGTACTTC	TRBD2	TRBV18	TRBJ2-5	.
CASSHWDTRKGAFF	TGTGCCAGCAGCCATTGGGACACCCGGAAGGGAGCTTTCTTT	.	TRBV3-1/TRBV3-2	TRBJ1-1	.
CASSLEGVPYGYTF	TGTGCCAGCAGTTTAGAAGGGGTGCCCTATGGCTACACCTTC	.	TRBV28	TRBJ1-2	few
CSVVTGNQPQHF	TGCAGCGTTGTGACAGGGAATCAGCCCCAGCATTTT	TRBD1	TRBV29-1	TRBJ1-5	.
CASSFRGGGANVLTF	TGTGCCAGCAGCTTTAGGGGAGGCGGGGCCAACGTCCTGACTTTC	.	TRBV7-3	TRBJ2-6	.
CASSLDGTGVQYF	TGTGCCAGCAGCTTAGATGGGACAGGGGTGCAGTACTTC	TRBD1	TRBV7-9	TRBJ2-7	.
CASSQEGAFPQFF	TGCGCCAGCAGCCAAGAGGGGGCTTTTCCGCAGTTCTTC	.	TRBV4-3	TRBJ2-1	.
CASSLGSSYNEQFF	TGTGCCAGCAGCTTGGGGAGCTCCTACAATGAGCAGTTCTTC	.	TRBV11-3	TRBJ2-1	.
CASKSYSQNTGELFF	TGCGCCAGCAAATCCTACAGTCAGAACACCGGGGAGCTGTTTTTT	.	TRBV25-1	TRBJ2-2	.
CASSLTQGAAGELFF	TGTGCCAGCAGCTTAACGCAGGGGGCTGCCGGGGAGCTGTTTTTT	TRBD1	TRBV7-9	TRBJ2-2	.
CSVLAGSTGELFF	TGCAGCGTTTTAGCGGGCTCCACCGGGGAGCTGTTTTTT	TRBD2	TRBV29-1	TRBJ2-2	.
CASSAGTGYSPLHF	TGTGCCAGCAGCGCCGGGACAGGGTATTCACCCCTCCACTTT	TRBD1	TRBV7-2	TRBJ1-6	.
CASSLPDFSTVYGYTF	TGTGCCAGCAGTTTACCGGACTTCTCGACCGTCTATGGCTACACCTTC	.	TRBV28	TRBJ1-2	.
CASSQLNSYEQYF	TGTGCCAGCAGCCAACTAAACTCCTACGAGCAGTACTTC	.	TRBV28	TRBJ2-7	.
CATSRALDSLSGNTIYF	TGTGCCACCAGCAGAGCGTTGGACTCTCTCTCTGGAAACACCATATATTTT	.	TRBV15	TRBJ1-3	.
CASSPHSGSYNEQFF	TGTGCCAGCTCACCACATAGCGGGTCCTACAATGAGCAGTTCTTC	TRBD2	TRBV18	TRBJ2-1	.
CASSWQGGTGELFF	TGCGCCAGCAGCTGGCAGGGAGGGACCGGGGAGCTGTTTTTT	TRBD2	TRBV5-1	TRBJ2-2	.
CASSQGRILHF	TGTGCCAGCAGCCAAGGGAGAATCCTCCACTTT	.	TRBV14	TRBJ1-6	.
CASSHGTGGARRGELFF	TGTGCCAGCAGTCACGGGACAGGGGGCGCGAGACGGGGGGAGCTGTTTTTT	TRBD1	TRBV6-6	TRBJ2-2	.
CASSYSAGGGENEQFF	TGTGCCAGCAGTTACTCCGCGGGAGGGGGTGAAAATGAGCAGTTCTTC	TRBD2	TRBV6-5	TRBJ2-1	.
CASSQPGADTEAFF	TGTGCCAGCAGCCAACCAGGAGCGGACACTGAAGCTTTCTTT	.	TRBV3-1/TRBV3-2	TRBJ1-1	.
CASSIALAAKDTQYF	TGTGCCAGTAGTATCGCTCTAGCGGCCAAAGATACGCAGTATTTT	TRBD2	TRBV19	TRBJ2-3	.
CASSMFLGAVAQPQHF	TGTGCCAGTAGTATGTTTTTGGGGGCGGTGGCCCAGCCCCAGCATTTT	.	TRBV19	TRBJ1-5	once